The T cell receptor (beta chain) under discussion was sequenced for a study of T cell changes during pregnancy in multiple sclerosis. The CDR3 loop spans 13 amino acids. CDR1 and CDR2 from the germline V gene are GTSNPN and SVGIG (reference sequence). V was clipped by 4 bases and J by 9 bases; unmatched bases: 12. Clones were read by immunoSEQ multiplex PCR, and TCRdb kept only the in-frame ones, dropping some. Here the sample spans about 33,000 clones, approximately 92% being singletons. The gene calls are TRBV30 and TRBJ2-7, with 7 bases lining up with TRBD1. The TCR was taken from a female donor with multiple sclerosis, enrolled in a pregnancy study. Sequenced: PBMCs (not recorded whether the cells were cultured). This CDR3 reads CAWKRTGASSQYF. The CDR3 coding sequence is TGTGCCTGGAAGCGGACAGGCGCTTCGTCGCAGTACTTC.